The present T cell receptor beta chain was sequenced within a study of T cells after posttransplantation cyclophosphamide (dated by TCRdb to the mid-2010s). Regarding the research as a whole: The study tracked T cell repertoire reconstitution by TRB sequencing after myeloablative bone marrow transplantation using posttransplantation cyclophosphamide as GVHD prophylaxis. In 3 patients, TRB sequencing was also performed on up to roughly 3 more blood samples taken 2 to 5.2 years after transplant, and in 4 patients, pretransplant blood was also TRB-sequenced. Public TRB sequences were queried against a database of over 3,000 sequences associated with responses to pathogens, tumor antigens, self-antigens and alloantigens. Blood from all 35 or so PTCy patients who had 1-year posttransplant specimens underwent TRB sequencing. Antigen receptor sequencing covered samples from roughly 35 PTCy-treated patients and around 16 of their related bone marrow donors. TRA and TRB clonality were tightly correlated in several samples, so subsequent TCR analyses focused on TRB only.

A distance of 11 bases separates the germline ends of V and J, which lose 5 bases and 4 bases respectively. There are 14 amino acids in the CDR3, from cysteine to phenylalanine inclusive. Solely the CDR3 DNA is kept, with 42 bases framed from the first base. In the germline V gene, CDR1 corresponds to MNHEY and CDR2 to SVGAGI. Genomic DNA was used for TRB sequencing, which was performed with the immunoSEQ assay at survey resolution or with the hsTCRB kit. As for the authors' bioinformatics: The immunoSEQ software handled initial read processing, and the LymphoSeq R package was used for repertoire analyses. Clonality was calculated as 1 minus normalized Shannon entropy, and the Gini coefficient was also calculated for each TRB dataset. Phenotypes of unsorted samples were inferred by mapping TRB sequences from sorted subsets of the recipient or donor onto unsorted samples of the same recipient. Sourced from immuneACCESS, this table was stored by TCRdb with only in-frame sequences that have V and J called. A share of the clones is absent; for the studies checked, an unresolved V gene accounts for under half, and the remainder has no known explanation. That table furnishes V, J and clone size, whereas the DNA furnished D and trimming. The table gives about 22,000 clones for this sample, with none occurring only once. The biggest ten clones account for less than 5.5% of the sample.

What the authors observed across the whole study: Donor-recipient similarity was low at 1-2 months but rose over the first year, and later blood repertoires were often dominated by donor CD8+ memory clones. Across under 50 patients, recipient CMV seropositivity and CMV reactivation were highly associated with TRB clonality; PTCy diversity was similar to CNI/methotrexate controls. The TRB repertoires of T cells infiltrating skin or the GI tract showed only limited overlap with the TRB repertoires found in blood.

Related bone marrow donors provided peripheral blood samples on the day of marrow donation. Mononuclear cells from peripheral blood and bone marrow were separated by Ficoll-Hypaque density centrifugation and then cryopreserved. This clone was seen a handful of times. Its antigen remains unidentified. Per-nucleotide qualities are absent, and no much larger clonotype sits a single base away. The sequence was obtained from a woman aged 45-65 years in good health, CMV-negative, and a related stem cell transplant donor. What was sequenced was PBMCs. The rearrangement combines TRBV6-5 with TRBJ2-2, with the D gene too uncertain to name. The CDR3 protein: CASSKSVITGELFF. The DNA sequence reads TGTGCCAGCAGTAAATCAGTCATCACCGGGGAGCTGTTTTTT.